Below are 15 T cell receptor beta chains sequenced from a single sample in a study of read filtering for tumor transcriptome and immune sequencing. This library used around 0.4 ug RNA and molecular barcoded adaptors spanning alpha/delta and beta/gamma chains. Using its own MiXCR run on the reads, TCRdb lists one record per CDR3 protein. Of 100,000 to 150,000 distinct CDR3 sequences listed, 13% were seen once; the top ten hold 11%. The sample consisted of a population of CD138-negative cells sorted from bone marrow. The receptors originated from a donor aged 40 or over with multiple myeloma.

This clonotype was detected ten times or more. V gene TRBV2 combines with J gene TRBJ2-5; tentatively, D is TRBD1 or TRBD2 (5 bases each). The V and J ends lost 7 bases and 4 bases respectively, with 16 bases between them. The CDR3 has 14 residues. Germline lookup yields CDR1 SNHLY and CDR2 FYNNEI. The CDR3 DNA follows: TGTGCCAGCACCCGAGGGGTGACTTCAGAGACCCAGTACTTC. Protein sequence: CASTRGVTSETQYF.

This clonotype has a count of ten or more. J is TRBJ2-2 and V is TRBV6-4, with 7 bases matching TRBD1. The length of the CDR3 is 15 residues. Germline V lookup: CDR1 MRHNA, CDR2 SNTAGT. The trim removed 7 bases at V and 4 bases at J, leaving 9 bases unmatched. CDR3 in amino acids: CASTTRDSLTGELFF. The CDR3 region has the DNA TGTGCCAGCACCACCCGGGACAGCCTCACCGGGGAGCTGTTTTTT.

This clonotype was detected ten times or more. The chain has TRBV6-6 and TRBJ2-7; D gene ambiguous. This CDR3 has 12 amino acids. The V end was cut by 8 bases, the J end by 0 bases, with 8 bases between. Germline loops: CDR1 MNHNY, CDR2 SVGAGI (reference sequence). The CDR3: CASSLASYEQYF. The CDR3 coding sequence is TGTGCCAGCTCCTTGGCCTCCTACGAGCAGTACTTC.

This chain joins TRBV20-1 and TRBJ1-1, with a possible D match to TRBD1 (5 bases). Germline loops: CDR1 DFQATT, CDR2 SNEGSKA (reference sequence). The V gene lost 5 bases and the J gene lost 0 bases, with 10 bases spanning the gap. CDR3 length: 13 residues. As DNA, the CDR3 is TGCAGTGCTCCCGGGACGGTGAACACTGAAGCTTTCTTT. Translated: CSAPGTVNTEAFF.

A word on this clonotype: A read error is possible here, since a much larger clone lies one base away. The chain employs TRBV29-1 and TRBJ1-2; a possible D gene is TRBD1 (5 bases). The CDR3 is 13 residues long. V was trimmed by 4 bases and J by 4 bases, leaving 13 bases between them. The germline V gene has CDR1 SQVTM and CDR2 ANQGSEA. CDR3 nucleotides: TGCAGCGTTGGGTCCGGGGCACCCTATGGCTACACCTTC. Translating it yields CSVGSGAPYGYTF.

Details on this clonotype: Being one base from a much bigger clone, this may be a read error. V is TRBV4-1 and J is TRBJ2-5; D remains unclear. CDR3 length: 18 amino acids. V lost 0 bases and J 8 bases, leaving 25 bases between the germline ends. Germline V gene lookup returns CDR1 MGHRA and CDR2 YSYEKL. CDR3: CASSQDLRGETSTRTQYF. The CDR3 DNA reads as TGCGCCAGCAGCCAAGATCTTCGAGGAGAGACCTCCACCCGTACCCAGTACTTC.

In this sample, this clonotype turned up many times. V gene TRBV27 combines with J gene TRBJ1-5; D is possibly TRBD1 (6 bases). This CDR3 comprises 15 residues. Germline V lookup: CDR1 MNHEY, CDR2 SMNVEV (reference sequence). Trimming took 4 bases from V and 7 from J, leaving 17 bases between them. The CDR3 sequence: CASSWSWGGSQPQHF. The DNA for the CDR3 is TGTGCCAGCAGTTGGTCTTGGGGGGGCAGCCAGCCCCAGCATTTT.

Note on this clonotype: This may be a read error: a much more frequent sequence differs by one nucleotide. In DNA form, the CDR3 reads TGCGCCCGCAGCTCCTTCGGACAGGGTAGCACTGAAGCTTTCTTT. Translating gives CARSSFGQGSTEAFF. The chain is built from TRBV5-1 and TRBJ1-1; TRBD1 matches at 8 bases. The CDR3 contains 15 residues. Germline V gene data show CDR1 as SGHRS and CDR2 as YFSETQ.

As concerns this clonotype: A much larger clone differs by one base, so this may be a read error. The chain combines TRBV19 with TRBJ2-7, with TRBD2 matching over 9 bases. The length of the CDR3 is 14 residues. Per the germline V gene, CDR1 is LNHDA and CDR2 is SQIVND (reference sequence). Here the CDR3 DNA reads TGTGCCAGTAGTATTGCGGGAGGGCCGGACGAGCAGAACTTC. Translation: CASSIAGGPDEQNF.

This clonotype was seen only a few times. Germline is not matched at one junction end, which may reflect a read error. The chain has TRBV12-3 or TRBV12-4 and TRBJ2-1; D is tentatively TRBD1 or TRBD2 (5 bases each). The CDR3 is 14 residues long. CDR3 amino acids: CAGSSTGPYNEQFF. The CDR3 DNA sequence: TGTGCCGGCAGTTCCACGGGGCCTTACAATGAGCAGTTCTTC.

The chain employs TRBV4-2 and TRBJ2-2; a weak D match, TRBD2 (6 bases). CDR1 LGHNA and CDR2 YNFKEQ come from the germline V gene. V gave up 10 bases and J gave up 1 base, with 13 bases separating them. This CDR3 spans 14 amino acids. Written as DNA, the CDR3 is TGTGCCACTACCCGGGACTTGAACACCGGGGAGCTGTTTTTT. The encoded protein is CATTRDLNTGELFF.

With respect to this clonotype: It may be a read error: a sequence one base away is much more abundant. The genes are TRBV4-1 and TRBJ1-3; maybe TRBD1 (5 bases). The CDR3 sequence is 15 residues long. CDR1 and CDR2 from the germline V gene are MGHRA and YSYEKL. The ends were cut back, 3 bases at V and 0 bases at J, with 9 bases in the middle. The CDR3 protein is CASSQNRSSGNTIYF. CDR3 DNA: TGCGCCAGCAGCCAGAACAGGAGCTCTGGAAACACCATATATTTT.

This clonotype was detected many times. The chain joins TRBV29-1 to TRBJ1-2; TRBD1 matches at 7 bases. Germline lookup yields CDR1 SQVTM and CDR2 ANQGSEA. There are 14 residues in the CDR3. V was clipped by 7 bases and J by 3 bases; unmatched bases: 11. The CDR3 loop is CSATPRGAHYGYTF. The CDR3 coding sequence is TGCAGCGCAACCCCCAGGGGGGCGCACTATGGCTACACCTTC. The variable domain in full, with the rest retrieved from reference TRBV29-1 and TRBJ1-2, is SAVISQKPSRDICQRGTSLTIQCQVDSQVTMMFWYRQQPGQSLTLIATANQGSEATYESGFVIDKFPISRPNLTFSTLTVSNMSPEDSSIYLCSATPRGAHYGYTFGSGTRLTVV.

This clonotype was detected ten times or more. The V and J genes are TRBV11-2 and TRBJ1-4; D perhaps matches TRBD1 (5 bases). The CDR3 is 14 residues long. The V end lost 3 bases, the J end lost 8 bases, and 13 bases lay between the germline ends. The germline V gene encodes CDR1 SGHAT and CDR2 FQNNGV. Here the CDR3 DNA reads TGTGCCAGCAGCTTGACCGGGGGTCGGGAAAAACTGTTTTTT. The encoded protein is CASSLTGGREKLFF. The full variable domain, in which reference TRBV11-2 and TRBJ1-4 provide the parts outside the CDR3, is EAGVAQSPRYKIIEKRQSVAFWCNPISGHATLYWYQQILGQGPKLLIQFQNNGVVDDSQLPKDRFSAERLKGVDSTLKIQPAKLEDSAVYLCASSLTGGREKLFFGSGTQLSVL.

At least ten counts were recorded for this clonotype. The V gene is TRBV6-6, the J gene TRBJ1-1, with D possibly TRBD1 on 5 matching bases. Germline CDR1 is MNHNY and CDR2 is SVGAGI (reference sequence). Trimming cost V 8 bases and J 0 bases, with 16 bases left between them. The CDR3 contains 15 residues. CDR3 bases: TGTGCCAGCCATCGACAGTCGCTAATGAACACTGAAGCTTTCTTT. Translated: CASHRQSLMNTEAFF.